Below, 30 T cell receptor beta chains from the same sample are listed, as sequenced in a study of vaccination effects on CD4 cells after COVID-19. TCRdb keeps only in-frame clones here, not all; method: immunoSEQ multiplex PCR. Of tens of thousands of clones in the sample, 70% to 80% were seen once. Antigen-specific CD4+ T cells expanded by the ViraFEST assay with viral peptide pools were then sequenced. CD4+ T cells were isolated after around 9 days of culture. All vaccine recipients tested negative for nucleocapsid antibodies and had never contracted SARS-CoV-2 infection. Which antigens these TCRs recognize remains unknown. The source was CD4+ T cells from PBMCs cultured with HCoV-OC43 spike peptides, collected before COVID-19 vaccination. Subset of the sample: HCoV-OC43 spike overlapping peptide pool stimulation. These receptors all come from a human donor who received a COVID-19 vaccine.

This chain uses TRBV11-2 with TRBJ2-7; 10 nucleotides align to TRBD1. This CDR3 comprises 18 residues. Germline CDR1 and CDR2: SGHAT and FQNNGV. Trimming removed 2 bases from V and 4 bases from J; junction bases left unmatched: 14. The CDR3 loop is CASSLPQGGQGYFYEQYF. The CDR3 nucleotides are TGTGCCAGCAGCTTACCCCAGGGGGGACAGGGGTACTTTTACGAGCAGTACTTC.

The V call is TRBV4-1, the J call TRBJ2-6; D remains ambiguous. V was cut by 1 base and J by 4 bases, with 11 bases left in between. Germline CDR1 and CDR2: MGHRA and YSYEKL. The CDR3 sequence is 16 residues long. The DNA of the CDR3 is TGCGCCAGCAGCCAAGGGTACGCGACGGGGGCCAACGTCCTGACTTTC. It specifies CASSQGYATGANVLTF.

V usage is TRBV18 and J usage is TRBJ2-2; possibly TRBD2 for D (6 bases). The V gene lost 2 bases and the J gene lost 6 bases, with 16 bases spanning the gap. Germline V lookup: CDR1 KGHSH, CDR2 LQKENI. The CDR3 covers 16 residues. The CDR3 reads CASSPFRGGTPGELFF. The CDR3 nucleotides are TGTGCCAGCTCACCATTTCGCGGAGGGACCCCCGGGGAGCTGTTTTTT.

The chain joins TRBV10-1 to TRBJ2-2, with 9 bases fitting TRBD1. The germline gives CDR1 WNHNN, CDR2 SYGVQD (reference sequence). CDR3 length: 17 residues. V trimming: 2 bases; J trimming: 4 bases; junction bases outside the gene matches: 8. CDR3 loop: CASSEKGTGWFTGELFF. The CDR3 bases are TGCGCCAGCAGTGAGAAGGGGACAGGGTGGTTCACCGGGGAGCTGTTTTTT.

The CDR3 reads CASRLAGGNNEQFF. The CDR3 DNA sequence: TGTGCCAGCAGACTAGCGGGGGGAAACAATGAGCAGTTCTTC. The chain is built from TRBV6-5 and TRBJ2-1; TRBD2 agrees at 12 bases. The V and J ends lost 6 bases and 5 bases, in that order; junction bases with no gene match: 2. Germline CDR1 and CDR2: MNHEY and SVGAGI. The CDR3 length is 14 residues.

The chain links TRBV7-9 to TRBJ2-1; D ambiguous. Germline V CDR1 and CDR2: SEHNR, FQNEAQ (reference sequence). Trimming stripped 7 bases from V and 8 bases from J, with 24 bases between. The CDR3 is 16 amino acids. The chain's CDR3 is CASTNTILERFDEQFF. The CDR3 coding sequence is TGTGCCAGCACCAATACGATCTTAGAGCGATTCGATGAGCAGTTCTTC.

The CDR3 DNA follows: TGTGCCATCAGTGAGTCAACTGAAGCTTTCTTT. Amino acid sequence: CAISESTEAFF. This chain connects TRBV10-3 to TRBJ1-1; no clear D. The CDR3 extends over 11 amino acids. The V gene lost 0 bases and the J gene lost 5 bases, with 1 base spanning the gap. Germline V CDR1 and CDR2: ENHRY, SYGVKD.

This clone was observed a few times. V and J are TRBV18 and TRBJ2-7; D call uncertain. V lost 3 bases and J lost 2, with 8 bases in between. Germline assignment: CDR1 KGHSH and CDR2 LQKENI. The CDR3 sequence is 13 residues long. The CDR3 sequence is CASSPQETYEQYF. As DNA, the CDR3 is TGTGCCAGCTCACCGCAGGAGACCTACGAGCAGTACTTC. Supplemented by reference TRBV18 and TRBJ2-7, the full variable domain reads NAGVMQNPRHLVRRRGQEARLRCSPMKGHSHVYWYRQLPEEGLKFMVYLQKENIIDESGMPKERFSAEFPKEGPSILRIQQVVRGDSAAYFCASSPQETYEQYFGPGTRLTVT.

In nucleotides, the CDR3 is TGTGCCAGCATGGGTAGGGGCGACACTGAAGCTTTCTTT. Residues: CASMGRGDTEAFF. The rearrangement joins TRBV6-5 to TRBJ1-1; tentative D call: TRBD1 (5 bases). The V end was cut by 7 bases, the J end by 3 bases, with 12 bases between. CDR1 MNHEY and CDR2 SVGAGI come from the germline V gene. The length of the CDR3 is 13 residues.

In nucleotides, the CDR3 is TGCGCCAGCAGTACAGGGGGGAGCTACGAGCAGTACTTC. Protein product: CASSTGGSYEQYF. The rearrangement uses TRBV5-1 and TRBJ2-7, with 8 bases identical to TRBD1. CDR1 is SGHRS, CDR2 YFSETQ, per germline. The V gene end was trimmed by 5 bases and the J gene end by 3 bases; junction bases not matched to a gene: 4. CDR3 length: 13 amino acids.

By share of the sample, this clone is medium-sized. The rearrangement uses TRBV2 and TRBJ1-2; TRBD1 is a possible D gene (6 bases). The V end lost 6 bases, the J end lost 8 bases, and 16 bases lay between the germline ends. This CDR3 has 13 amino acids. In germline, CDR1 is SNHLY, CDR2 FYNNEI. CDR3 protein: CASSSNRALGYTF. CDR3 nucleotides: TGTGCCAGCAGCTCCAACAGGGCACTGGGCTACACCTTC.

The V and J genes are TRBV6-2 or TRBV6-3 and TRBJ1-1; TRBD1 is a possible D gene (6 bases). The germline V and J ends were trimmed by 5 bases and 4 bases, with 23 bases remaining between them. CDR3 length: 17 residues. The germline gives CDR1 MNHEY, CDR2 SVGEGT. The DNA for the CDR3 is TGTGCCAGCAGTCCCGGGACGCTCCACAGGGTGGGCACTGAAGCTTTCTTT. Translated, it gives CASSPGTLHRVGTEAFF.

For the CDR3, the DNA is TGTGCCAGCAGTTTCCGGACACGAAACATTCAGTACTTC. Translating gives CASSFRTRNIQYF. The rearrangement uses TRBV12-3 or TRBV12-4 and TRBJ2-4, with D possibly being TRBD1 (5 bases). V lost 3 bases to trimming and J lost 6 bases, with 9 bases between them. The CDR3 length is 13 residues.

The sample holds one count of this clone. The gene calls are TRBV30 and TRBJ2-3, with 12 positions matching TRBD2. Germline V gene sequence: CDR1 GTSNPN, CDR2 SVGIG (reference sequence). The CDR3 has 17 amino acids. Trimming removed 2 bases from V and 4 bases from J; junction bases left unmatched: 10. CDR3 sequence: CAWSPRRTSGASDTQYF. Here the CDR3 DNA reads TGTGCCTGGAGTCCACGCCGGACTAGCGGGGCCTCAGATACGCAGTATTTT.

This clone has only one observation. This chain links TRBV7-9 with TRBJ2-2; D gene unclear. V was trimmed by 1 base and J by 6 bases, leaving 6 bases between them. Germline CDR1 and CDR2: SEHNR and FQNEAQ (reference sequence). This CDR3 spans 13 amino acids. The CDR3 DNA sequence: TGTGCCAGCAGCTTAGTGGGTGCCGGGGAGCTGTTTTTT. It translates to CASSLVGAGELFF.

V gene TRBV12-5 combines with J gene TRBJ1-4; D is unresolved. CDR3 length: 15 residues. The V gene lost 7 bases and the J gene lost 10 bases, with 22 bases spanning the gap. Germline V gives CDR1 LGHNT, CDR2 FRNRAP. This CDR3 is CASARGDWPIGKLFF. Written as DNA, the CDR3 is TGTGCTAGTGCCCGAGGCGATTGGCCGATTGGAAAACTGTTTTTT.

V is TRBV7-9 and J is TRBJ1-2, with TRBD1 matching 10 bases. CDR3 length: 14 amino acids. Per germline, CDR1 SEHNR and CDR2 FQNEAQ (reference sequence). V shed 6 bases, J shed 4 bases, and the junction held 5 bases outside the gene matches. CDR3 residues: CASRLGTGAYGYTF. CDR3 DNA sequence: TGTGCCAGCAGACTCGGGACAGGGGCCTATGGCTACACCTTC.

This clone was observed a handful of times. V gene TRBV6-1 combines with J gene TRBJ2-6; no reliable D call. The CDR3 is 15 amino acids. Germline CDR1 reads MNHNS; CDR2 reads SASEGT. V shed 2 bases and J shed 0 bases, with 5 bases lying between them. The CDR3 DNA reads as TGTGCCAGCAGTGAACAGAACTCTGGGGCCAACGTCCTGACTTTC. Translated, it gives CASSEQNSGANVLTF.

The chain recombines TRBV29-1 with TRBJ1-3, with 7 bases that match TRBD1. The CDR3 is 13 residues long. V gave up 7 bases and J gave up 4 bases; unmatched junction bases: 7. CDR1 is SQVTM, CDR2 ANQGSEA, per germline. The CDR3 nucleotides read TGCAGCGCAGCGGACAGGAACGGAAACACCATATATTTT. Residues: CSAADRNGNTIYF.

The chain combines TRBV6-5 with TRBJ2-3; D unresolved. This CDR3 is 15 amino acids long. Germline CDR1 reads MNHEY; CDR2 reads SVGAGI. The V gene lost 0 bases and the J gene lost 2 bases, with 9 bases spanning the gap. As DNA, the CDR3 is TGTGCCAGCAGTTACTCGAGTACAAACACAGATACGCAGTATTTT. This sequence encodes CASSYSSTNTDTQYF.

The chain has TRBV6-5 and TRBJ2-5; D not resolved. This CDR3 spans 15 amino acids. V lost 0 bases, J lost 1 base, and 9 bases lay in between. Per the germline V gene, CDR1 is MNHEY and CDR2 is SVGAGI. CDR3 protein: CASSYSAKTQETQYF. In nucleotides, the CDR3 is TGTGCCAGCAGTTACTCCGCTAAGACCCAAGAGACCCAGTACTTC.

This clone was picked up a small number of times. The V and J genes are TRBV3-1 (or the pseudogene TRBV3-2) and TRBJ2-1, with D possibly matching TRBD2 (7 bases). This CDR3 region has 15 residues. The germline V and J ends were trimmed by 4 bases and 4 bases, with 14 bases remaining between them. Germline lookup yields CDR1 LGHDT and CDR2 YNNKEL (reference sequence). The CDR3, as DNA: TGTGCCAGCAGCCTCGCGCGGGGGCCTTACAATGAGCAGTTCTTC. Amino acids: CASSLARGPYNEQFF.

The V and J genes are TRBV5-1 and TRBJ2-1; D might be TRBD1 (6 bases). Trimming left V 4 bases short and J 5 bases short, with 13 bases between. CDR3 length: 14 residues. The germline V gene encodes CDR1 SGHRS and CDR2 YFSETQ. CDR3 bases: TGCGCCAGCAGCCTAAGAGGGGGACACAATGAGCAGTTCTTC. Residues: CASSLRGGHNEQFF.

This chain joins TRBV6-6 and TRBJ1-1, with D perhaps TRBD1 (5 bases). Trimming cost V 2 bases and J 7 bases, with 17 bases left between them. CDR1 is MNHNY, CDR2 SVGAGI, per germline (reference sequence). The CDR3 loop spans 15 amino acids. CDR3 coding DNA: TGTGCCAGCAGTTACGAGGCTTATGGGGCGAGTGAAGCTTTCTTT. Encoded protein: CASSYEAYGASEAFF.

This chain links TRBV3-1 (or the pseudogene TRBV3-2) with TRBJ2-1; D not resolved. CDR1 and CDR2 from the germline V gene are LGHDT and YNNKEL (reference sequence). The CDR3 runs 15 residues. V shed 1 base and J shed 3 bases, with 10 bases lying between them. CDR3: CASSQVGVGYNEQFF. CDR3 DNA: TGTGCCAGCAGCCAAGTTGGGGTTGGCTACAATGAGCAGTTCTTC.

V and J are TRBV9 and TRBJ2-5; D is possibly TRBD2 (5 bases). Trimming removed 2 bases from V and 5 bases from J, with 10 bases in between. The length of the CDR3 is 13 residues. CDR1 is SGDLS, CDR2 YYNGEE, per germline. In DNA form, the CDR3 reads TGTGCCAGCAGCGTTCGGACGGGGGAGACCCAGTACTTC. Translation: CASSVRTGETQYF.

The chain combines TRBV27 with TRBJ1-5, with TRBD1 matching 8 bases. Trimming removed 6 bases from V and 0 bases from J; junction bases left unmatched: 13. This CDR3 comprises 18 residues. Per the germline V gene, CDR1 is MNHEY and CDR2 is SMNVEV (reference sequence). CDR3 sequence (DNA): TGTGCCAGCAGCCCCGGACAGGGAGGGATATATAGCAATCAGCCCCAGCATTTT. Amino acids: CASSPGQGGIYSNQPQHF.

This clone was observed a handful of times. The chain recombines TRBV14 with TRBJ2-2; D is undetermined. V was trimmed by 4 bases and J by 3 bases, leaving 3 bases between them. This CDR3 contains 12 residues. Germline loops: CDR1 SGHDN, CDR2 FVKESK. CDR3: CASSPDTGELFF. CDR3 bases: TGTGCCAGCAGCCCGGACACCGGGGAGCTGTTTTTT.

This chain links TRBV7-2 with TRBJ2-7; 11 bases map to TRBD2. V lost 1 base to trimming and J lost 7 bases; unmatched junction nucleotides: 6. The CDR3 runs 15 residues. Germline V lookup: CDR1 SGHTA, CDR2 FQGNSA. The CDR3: CASSLELAGAGEQYF. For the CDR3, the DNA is TGTGCCAGCAGCTTAGAACTAGCGGGGGCGGGAGAGCAGTACTTC.

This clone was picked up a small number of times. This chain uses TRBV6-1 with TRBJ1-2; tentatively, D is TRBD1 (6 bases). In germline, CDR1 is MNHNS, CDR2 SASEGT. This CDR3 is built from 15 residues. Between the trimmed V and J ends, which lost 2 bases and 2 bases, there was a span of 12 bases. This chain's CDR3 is CASSELTGPNYGYTF. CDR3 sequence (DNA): TGTGCCAGCAGTGAATTAACAGGGCCAAACTATGGCTACACCTTC.